The 20 T cell receptor beta chains in this list originate from one sample, sequenced in a study of shared clonotypes between healthy human individuals. Data came from immunoSEQ multiplex PCR; TCRdb stores just in-frame clones and leaves some out. Among 2 million to 2.5 million clones listed, 92% were seen once. The sample was naive CD4+ T cells from PBMCs. Specified subset: CD45RA+ positively selected. The receptors stem from a man younger than 35 in good health. Some clones in this sample may be carry-over from other donors' samples.

In regard to this clone: This sample includes further DNA sequences coding for the same CDR3. J is TRBJ1-1 and V is TRBV20-1; no reliable D call. Germline V lookup: CDR1 DFQATT, CDR2 SNEGSKA (reference sequence). CDR3 length: 11 residues. Trimming removed 3 bases from V and 8 bases from J, with 10 bases in between. Here the CDR3 DNA reads TGCAGTGCTAGGGCGGACGGCGAAGCTTTCTTT. This codes for CSARADGEAFF.

In this sample, this clone turned up once. The chain combines TRBV5-1 with TRBJ2-3, with TRBD1 matching 9 bases. Germline CDR1 reads SGHRS; CDR2 reads YFSETQ. The CDR3 sequence is 15 residues long. The V segment lost 8 bases and the J segment 2 bases; nucleotides outside the gene matches: 9. CDR3 sequence (DNA): TGCGCCAGTCGCCTCCGGGACAGGGCCACAGATACGCAGTATTTT. Translation: CASRLRDRATDTQYF.

The chain couples TRBV11-2 to TRBJ2-7; 8 bases are shared with TRBD2. This CDR3 comprises 16 residues. V was pared by 4 bases and J by 3 bases, with 11 bases of the junction left unmatched. CDR1 SGHAT and CDR2 FQNNGV come from the germline V gene. CDR3 in DNA: TGTGCCAGCAGCTCAGGTCGGGCTAGCGGGTACTACGAGCAGTACTTC. Its protein product is CASSSGRASGYYEQYF.

In regard to this clone: The sample contains more than one DNA sequence encoding this CDR3. The chain joins TRBV9 to TRBJ2-3, with no clear D. Trimming left V 0 bases short and J 6 bases short, with 5 bases between. The CDR3 has 12 residues. Germline CDR1 reads SGDLS; CDR2 reads YYNGEE. The CDR3, as DNA: TGTGCCAGCAGCGTAGGTGAGGATACGCAGTATTTT. This encodes CASSVGEDTQYF.

The V call is TRBV4-1, the J call TRBJ2-5; D call uncertain. CDR1 is MGHRA, CDR2 YSYEKL, per germline. V was trimmed by 4 bases and J by 5 bases, leaving 8 bases between them. The CDR3 consists of 12 residues. This CDR3 reads CASSPGFETQYF. For the CDR3, the DNA is TGCGCCAGCAGCCCCGGCTTCGAGACCCAGTACTTC.

This clone was observed a single time. The V and J genes are TRBV6-1 and TRBJ2-7; D is possibly TRBD1 (5 bases). This CDR3 contains 13 residues. With 3 bases removed from V and 3 bases from J, the gap between germline ends came to 9 bases. From germline, CDR1 is MNHNS and CDR2 SASEGT. CDR3 loop: CASSDRQLYEQYF. CDR3 in DNA: TGTGCCAGCAGTGACCGACAGCTCTACGAGCAGTACTTC.

The rearrangement joins TRBV19 to TRBJ2-4; 7 bases map to TRBD1. The germline V gene has CDR1 LNHDA and CDR2 SQIVND (reference sequence). With 7 bases clipped from V and 6 bases from J, the junction kept 6 bases outside the gene matches. There are 13 residues in the CDR3. The CDR3 loop is CASMGNRGNIQYF. The CDR3 nucleotides read TGTGCCAGTATGGGGAACAGGGGAAACATTCAGTACTTC.

This clone has just one count. The V gene is TRBV7-3, the J gene TRBJ2-2, with D hard to call. CDR3 length equals 14 residues. The germline gives CDR1 SGHTA, CDR2 FQGTGA. The ends were cut back, 3 bases at V and 2 bases at J, with 7 bases in the middle. For the CDR3, the DNA is TGTGCCAGCAGCTTCCAGACCAACACCGGGGAGCTGTTTTTT. It is translated as CASSFQTNTGELFF. Drawing the rest from reference TRBV7-3 and TRBJ2-2, the complete variable domain is GAGVSQTPSNKVTEKGKYVELRCDPISGHTALYWYRQSLGQGPEFLIYFQGTGAADDSGLPNDRFFAVRPEGSVSTLKIQRTERGDSAVYLCASSFQTNTGELFFGEGSRLTVL.

CDR3 sequence reads: CASSFPASGSNEQFF. Here the CDR3 DNA reads TGTGCCAGCAGTTTTCCGGCTAGCGGGAGTAATGAGCAGTTCTTC. The V call is TRBV27, the J call TRBJ2-1; 10 bases match TRBD2. Germline loops: CDR1 MNHEY, CDR2 SMNVEV (reference sequence). Trimming removed 3 bases from V and 7 bases from J; junction bases left unmatched: 6. The CDR3 covers 15 residues.

J is TRBJ2-7 and V is TRBV6-5, with TRBD1 identical over 9 bases. Trimming at V came to 7 bases and at J to 7 bases, leaving 8 bases not matched to a gene. Germline CDR1 reads MNHEY; CDR2 reads SVGAGI. CDR3 length equals 13 residues. The CDR3 DNA reads as TGTGCCAGCATCCCTACAGGGGGCAGGGAGCAGTACTTC. It translates to CASIPTGGREQYF.

The chain is built from TRBV10-3 and TRBJ2-1, with 10 bases matching TRBD2. V lost 7 bases to trimming and J lost 5 bases; unmatched junction nucleotides: 8. Germline lookup yields CDR1 ENHRY and CDR2 SYGVKD. The CDR3 consists of 15 residues. The CDR3 region is CAINRRAGGNNEQFF. In DNA form, the CDR3 reads TGTGCCATCAATCGTAGAGCGGGAGGGAACAATGAGCAGTTCTTC.

The rearrangement links TRBV7-3 to TRBJ1-5; 7 bases match TRBD1. CDR1 is SGHTA and CDR2 is FQGTGA in the germline V gene. J lost 4 bases, V lost 4 bases, and 1 base had no gene match. This CDR3 comprises 13 residues. The CDR3 DNA sequence: TGTGCCAGCAGCTGGACAGGTAATCAGCCCCAGCATTTT. Residues: CASSWTGNQPQHF.

This sequence joins TRBV6-5 and TRBJ2-7, with TRBD2 matching over 7 bases. The CDR3 consists of 14 residues. V lost 2 bases, J lost 6 bases, and 7 bases stayed unmatched. Germline CDR1 and CDR2: MNHEY and SVGAGI. The CDR3 loop is CASSYAGTTLEQYF. The CDR3, as DNA: TGTGCCAGCAGTTACGCCGGGACTACCCTCGAGCAGTACTTC.

This chain links TRBV14 with TRBJ2-3; TRBD1 matches at 9 bases. Trimming at V came to 1 base and at J to 4 bases, leaving 9 bases not matched to a gene. The CDR3 totals 17 residues. Germline loops: CDR1 SGHDN, CDR2 FVKESK. For the CDR3, the DNA is TGTGCCAGCAGCCAAGCACCGGGACAGGGAATCCCAGATACGCAGTATTTT. It is translated as CASSQAPGQGIPDTQYF. Together with reference TRBV14 and TRBJ2-3, the CDR3 gives the full variable domain: EAGVTQFPSHSVIEKGQTVTLRCDPISGHDNLYWYRRVMGKEIKFLLHFVKESKQDESGMPNNRFLAERTGGTYSTLKVQPAELEDSGVYFCASSQAPGQGIPDTQYFGPGTRLTVL.

V and J are TRBV5-1 and TRBJ1-3; D perhaps matches TRBD1 (5 bases). CDR3 length equals 15 residues. The germline V and J ends were trimmed by 0 bases and 1 base, with 8 bases remaining between them. Germline values: CDR1 SGHRS, CDR2 YFSETQ. The CDR3 nucleotides read TGCGCCAGCAGCTTGGGATGGGGGTCTGGAAACACCATATATTTT. It specifies CASSLGWGSGNTIYF.

The V gene is TRBV2, the J gene TRBJ2-1, with D perhaps matching TRBD1 (5 bases). The CDR3 is 15 residues long. V was cut by 4 bases and J by 0 bases, with 10 bases left in between. Germline CDR1 SNHLY, CDR2 FYNNEI. DNA of the CDR3: TGTGCCAGCAGTGGGGGCTCTAGCTCCTACAATGAGCAGTTCTTC. The encoded protein is CASSGGSSSYNEQFF.

Here the CDR3 reads CASSGYGGNTEAFF. The CDR3 coding sequence is TGTGCCAGCAGCGGATACGGGGGGAACACTGAAGCTTTCTTT. This chain uses TRBV5-6 with TRBJ1-1, with a weak D call TRBD1 (5 bases). Germline CDR1 and CDR2: SGHDT and YYEEEE. V was shortened by 4 bases and J by 1 base, with 11 bases between the two germline ends. The CDR3 is 14 amino acids.

J is TRBJ2-5 and V is TRBV28, with D perhaps being TRBD1 or TRBD2 (5 bases each). Trimming took 10 bases from V and 3 from J, leaving 18 bases between them. Germline V gene sequence: CDR1 MDHEN, CDR2 SYDVKM. The CDR3 loop spans 14 amino acids. CDR3 DNA: TGTGCCACCAATCAAGGGACCTCAGAAGAGACCCAGTACTTC. Its translation: CATNQGTSEETQYF. Full variable domain (missing parts from reference TRBV28 and TRBJ2-5): DVKVTQSSRYLVKRTGEKVFLECVQDMDHENMFWYRQDPGLGLRLIYFSYDVKMKEKGDIPEGYSVSREKKERFSLILESASTNQTSMYLCATNQGTSEETQYFGPGTRLLVL.

This clone occurred once. This chain joins TRBV29-1 and TRBJ2-4; 10 bases agree with TRBD1. Looked up from germline, CDR1 is SQVTM and CDR2 is ANQGSEA. Trimming at V came to 3 bases and at J to 7 bases, leaving 0 bases not matched to a gene. The CDR3 runs 12 residues. CDR3 sequence reads: CSVEGQGNIQYF. CDR3 nucleotides: TGCAGCGTTGAGGGACAGGGGAACATTCAGTACTTC.

This clone turned up a few times. The rearrangement uses TRBV27 and TRBJ1-2; no reliable D call. Trimming stripped 5 bases from V and 9 bases from J, with 16 bases between. The CDR3 is 13 amino acids. The germline V gene has CDR1 MNHEY and CDR2 SMNVEV (reference sequence). In DNA form, the CDR3 reads TGTGCCAGCAGTCTCCTGGGTGGGCAAAGCTACACCTTC. Protein product: CASSLLGGQSYTF.